The sequence of this T cell receptor beta chain was determined in a study of cytomegalovirus exposure and HLA in healthy donors. Overall study results and limits: In a later analysis, V- and J-gene trimming of beta chains associated with a DCLRE1C missense variant, replicated independently. Owing to their indistinguishability, certain V segments, notably TRBV6-2 and TRBV6-3, were excluded.

Germline values: CDR1 SGHRS, CDR2 YFSETQ. The CDR3 sequence is 16 residues long. V was pared by 3 bases and J by 4 bases, with 7 bases of the junction left unmatched. PCR primers comprised 60 Vbeta and 13 Jbeta primers. The protocol was immunoSEQ multiplex PCR, while the TCRdb copy is restricted to in-frame clones and leaves out a portion. The sample holds about 150,000 clones, approximately 84% seen once. As to this clone: Its antigen is undetermined.

The receptor was isolated from a woman aged 50 to 65 in good health and CMV-seropositive. The chain employs TRBV5-1 and TRBJ2-3, with TRBD2 matching over 11 bases. The sample consisted of PBMCs. CDR3 sequence (DNA): TGCGCCAGCAGCTCCCCGACTAGCGGGGACGCAGATACGCAGTATTTT. This codes for CASSSPTSGDADTQYF.